This T cell receptor beta chain stems from a study of blood T cell repertoires in COVID-19. Turning to the study itself: The United States, Italy and Spain provided the acute and convalescent COVID-19 samples. PBMCs, B-cell-depleted T cells, or T cells were the source of the cDNA or gDNA that made up the material.

In the original analysis: Scientists estimated how many nucleated cells there were by amplifying reference gene primers. The assay was immunoSEQ multiplex PCR, and TCRdb's table has in-frame clones only and misses some. D and trimming were read from the DNA, whereas the V and J calls and clone size are those reported in that table. Among about 190,000 clones listed, around 80% were seen once. The CDR3 contains 17 residues. Germline-derived CDR1 and CDR2 are SGHRS and YFSETQ. The V and J ends lost 4 bases and 2 bases, in that order; junction bases with no gene match: 7. Sequenced input: peripheral blood. This receptor was obtained from a human donor in a cohort sampled during active COVID-19. The genes are TRBV5-1 and TRBJ2-1; 12 bases map to TRBD2. The CDR3 DNA reads TGCGCCAGCAGCATTGACGGACTAGCGGGAACCTACAATGAGCAGTTCTTC. Amino acids: CASSIDGLAGTYNEQFF. Combining the CDR3 with reference TRBV5-1 and TRBJ2-1 gives the whole variable domain KAGVTQTPRYLIKTRGQQVTLSCSPISGHRSVSWYQQTPGQGLQFLFEYFSETQRNKGNFPGRFSGRQFSNSRSEMNVSTLELGDSALYLCASSIDGLAGTYNEQFFGPGTRLTVL.